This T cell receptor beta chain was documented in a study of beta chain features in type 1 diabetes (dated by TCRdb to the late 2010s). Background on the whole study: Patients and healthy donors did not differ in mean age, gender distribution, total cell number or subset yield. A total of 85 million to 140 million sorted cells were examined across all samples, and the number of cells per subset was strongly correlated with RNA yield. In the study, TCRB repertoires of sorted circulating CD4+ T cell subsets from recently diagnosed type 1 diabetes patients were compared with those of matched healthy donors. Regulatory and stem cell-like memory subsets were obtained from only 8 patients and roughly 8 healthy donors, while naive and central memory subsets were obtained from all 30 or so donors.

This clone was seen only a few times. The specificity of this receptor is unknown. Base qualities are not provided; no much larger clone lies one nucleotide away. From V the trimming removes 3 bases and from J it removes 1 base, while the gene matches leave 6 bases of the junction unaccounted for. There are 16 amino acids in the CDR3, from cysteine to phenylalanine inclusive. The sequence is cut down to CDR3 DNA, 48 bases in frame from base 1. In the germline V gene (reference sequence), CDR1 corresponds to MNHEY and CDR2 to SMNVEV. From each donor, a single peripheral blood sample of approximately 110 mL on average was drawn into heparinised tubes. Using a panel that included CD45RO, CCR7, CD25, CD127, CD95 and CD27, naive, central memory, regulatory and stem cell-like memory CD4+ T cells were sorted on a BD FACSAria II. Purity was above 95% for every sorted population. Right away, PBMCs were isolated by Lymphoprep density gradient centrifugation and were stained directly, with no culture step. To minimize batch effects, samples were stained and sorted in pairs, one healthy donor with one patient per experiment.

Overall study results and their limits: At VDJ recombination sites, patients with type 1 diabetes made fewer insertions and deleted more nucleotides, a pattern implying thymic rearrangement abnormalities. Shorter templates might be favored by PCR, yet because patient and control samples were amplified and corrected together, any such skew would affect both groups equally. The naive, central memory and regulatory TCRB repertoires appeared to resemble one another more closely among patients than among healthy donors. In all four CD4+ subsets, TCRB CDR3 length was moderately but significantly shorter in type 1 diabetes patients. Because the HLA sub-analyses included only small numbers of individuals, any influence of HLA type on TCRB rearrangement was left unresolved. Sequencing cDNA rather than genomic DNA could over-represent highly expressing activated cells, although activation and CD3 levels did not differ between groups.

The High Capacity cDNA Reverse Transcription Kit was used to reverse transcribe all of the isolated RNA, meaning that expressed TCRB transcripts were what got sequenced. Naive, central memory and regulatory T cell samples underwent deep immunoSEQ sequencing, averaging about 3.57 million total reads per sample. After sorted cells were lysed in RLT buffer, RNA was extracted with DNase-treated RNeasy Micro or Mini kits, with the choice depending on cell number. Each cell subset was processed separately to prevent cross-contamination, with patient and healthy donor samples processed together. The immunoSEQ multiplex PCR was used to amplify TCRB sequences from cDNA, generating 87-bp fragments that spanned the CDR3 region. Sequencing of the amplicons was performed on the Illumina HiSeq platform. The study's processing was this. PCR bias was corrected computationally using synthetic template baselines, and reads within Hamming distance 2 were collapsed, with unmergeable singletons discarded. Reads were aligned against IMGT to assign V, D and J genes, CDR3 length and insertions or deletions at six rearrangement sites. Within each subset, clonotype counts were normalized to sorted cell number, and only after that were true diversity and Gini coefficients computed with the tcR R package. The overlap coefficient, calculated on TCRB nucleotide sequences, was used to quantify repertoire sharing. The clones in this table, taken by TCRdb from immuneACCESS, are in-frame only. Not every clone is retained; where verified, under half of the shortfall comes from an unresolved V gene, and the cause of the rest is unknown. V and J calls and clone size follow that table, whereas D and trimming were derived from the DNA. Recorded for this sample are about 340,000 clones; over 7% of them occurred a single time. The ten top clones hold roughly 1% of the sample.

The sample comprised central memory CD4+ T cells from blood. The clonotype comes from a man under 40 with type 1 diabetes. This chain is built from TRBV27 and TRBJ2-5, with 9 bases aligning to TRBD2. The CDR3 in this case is CASSFSPSGAQETQYF. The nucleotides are TGTGCCAGCAGTTTTTCGCCTAGCGGGGCCCAAGAGACCCAGTACTTC.